Following are 26 T cell receptor beta chains from one sample sequenced in a study of shared clonotypes between healthy human individuals. TCRdb's copy holds only in-frame clones and misses some; the assay was immunoSEQ multiplex PCR. The data hold approximately 500,000 clones, with 70% to 80% observed a single time. Sample: PBMCs. These receptors were collected from a woman in her 40s in good health. Some clones in this sample may be carry-over from other donors' samples.

J is TRBJ2-5 and V is TRBV27, with unresolved D. The CDR3 totals 13 residues. Germline V gene lookup returns CDR1 MNHEY and CDR2 SMNVEV (reference sequence). V was clipped by 4 bases and J by 0 bases, with 6 bases between them. The CDR3 bases are TGTGCCAGCAGTTCCCGGTACCAAGAGACCCAGTACTTC. Protein: CASSSRYQETQYF.

CDR3 DNA: TGTGCCAGCCGGGCGGCGGGAGGGCCGCACGAGCAGTACTTC. It codes for CASRAAGGPHEQYF. The chain has TRBV6-5 and TRBJ2-7, with 9 bases identical to TRBD2. J lost 5 bases, V lost 8 bases, and 10 bases had no gene match. The germline CDR1 and CDR2 sequences are MNHEY and SVGAGI. The CDR3 is 14 amino acids.

V is TRBV5-6 and J is TRBJ2-7, with D possibly matching TRBD1 (5 bases). The CDR3 has 14 amino acids. The germline V and J ends were trimmed by 4 bases and 1 base, with 12 bases remaining between them. The germline CDR1 and CDR2 sequences are SGHDT and YYEEEE. CDR3 sequence: CASSLGHLSYEQYF. CDR3 in DNA: TGTGCCAGCAGCCTTGGACACCTTTCCTACGAGCAGTACTTC.

Details on this clone: At the DNA level, this CDR3 is encoded by other sequences in the same sample as well. The chain combines TRBV25-1 with TRBJ2-7; 7 nucleotides line up with TRBD1. This CDR3 comprises 15 residues. V lost 4 bases, J lost 3 bases, and 9 bases stayed unmatched. Per the germline V gene, CDR1 is MGHDK and CDR2 is SYGVNS. The CDR3 spells CASSVRQGKGYEQYF. In nucleotides, the CDR3 is TGTGCCAGCAGTGTTAGACAGGGAAAAGGCTACGAGCAGTACTTC.

The gene calls are TRBV6-6 and TRBJ2-3, with TRBD2 identical over 10 bases. The V gene's germline CDR1 is MNHNY and CDR2 SVGAGI (reference sequence). Germline trimming cut 6 bases from V and 1 base from J; bases unmatched to any gene: 4. This CDR3 has 15 amino acids. The chain's CDR3 is CASSGLAARTDTQYF. For the CDR3, the DNA is TGTGCCAGCAGCGGACTAGCGGCCCGCACAGATACGCAGTATTTT.

The gene calls are TRBV7-3 and TRBJ2-5, with D perhaps matching TRBD1 or TRBD2 (6 bases each). The germline gives CDR1 SGHTA, CDR2 FQGTGA. The CDR3 spans 14 residues. Trimming removed 4 bases at V and 6 bases at J, with 15 bases between. The chain's CDR3 is CASSSRSGAQTQYF. The CDR3 region has the DNA TGTGCCAGCAGCTCGCGATCGGGGGCACAGACCCAGTACTTC.

The chain is built from TRBV11-2 and TRBJ2-1; possibly TRBD1 for D (5 bases). CDR1 is SGHAT, CDR2 FQNNGV, per germline. V lost 2 bases and J 9 bases, leaving 5 bases between the germline ends. CDR3 length: 11 residues. The CDR3 DNA reads TGTGCCAGCAGCTTACAGGGTGAGCAGTTCTTC. Its translation is CASSLQGEQFF. Full variable domain (outside the CDR3, taken from reference TRBV11-2 and TRBJ2-1): EAGVAQSPRYKIIEKRQSVAFWCNPISGHATLYWYQQILGQGPKLLIQFQNNGVVDDSQLPKDRFSAERLKGVDSTLKIQPAKLEDSAVYLCASSLQGEQFFGPGTRLTVL.

The chain combines TRBV6-5 with TRBJ2-5; tentatively, D is TRBD1 or TRBD2 (6 bases each). Germline CDR1 MNHEY, CDR2 SVGAGI. V was clipped by 6 bases and J by 5 bases, with 19 bases between them. The CDR3 spans 15 residues. This CDR3 is CASRPQGTPGETQYF. CDR3 nucleotide sequence: TGTGCCAGCAGACCCCAGGGGACTCCTGGCGAGACCCAGTACTTC.

This sequence joins TRBV10-3 and TRBJ2-3; 7 bases are a match to TRBD1. Germline trimming cut 5 bases from V and 1 base from J; bases unmatched to any gene: 3. This CDR3 spans 14 amino acids. From germline, CDR1 is ENHRY and CDR2 SYGVKD. CDR3 DNA sequence: TGTGCCATCAGTCAAACAGGGGGCACAGATACGCAGTATTTT. The encoded protein is CAISQTGGTDTQYF.

DNA for the CDR3: TGTGCCAGCTCACCCGGGACAGGGGAGAGACAGTACTTC. It encodes CASSPGTGERQYF. This sequence joins TRBV18 and TRBJ2-5; 10 nucleotides align to TRBD1. Germline-derived CDR1 and CDR2 are KGHSH and LQKENI. The CDR3 runs to 13 residues. J was trimmed by 11 bases and V by 3 bases; bases with no gene match: 6.

V usage is TRBV7-9 and J usage is TRBJ2-1, with D possibly being TRBD2 (6 bases). Trimming took 10 bases from V and 0 from J, leaving 16 bases between them. Germline V gene sequence: CDR1 SEHNR, CDR2 FQNEAQ (reference sequence). CDR3 size: 15 residues. CDR3 coding DNA: TGTGCCATGAAGAATCGGGGGAACTCCTACAATGAGCAGTTCTTC. Translating it yields CAMKNRGNSYNEQFF.

V is TRBV27 and J is TRBJ2-1; TRBD2 is a possible D gene (6 bases). Trimming left V 7 bases short and J 8 bases short, with 21 bases between. Germline CDR1 and CDR2: MNHEY and SMNVEV (reference sequence). CDR3 length: 15 amino acids. CDR3 in DNA: TGTGCCAGCACTGCTTCCGGAGGGCCTCCTTATGAGCAGTTCTTC. This gives the protein CASTASGGPPYEQFF.

This clone has only a few counts. The rearrangement joins TRBV28 to TRBJ2-7; 11 positions agree with TRBD2. The trim removed 5 bases at V and 6 bases at J, leaving 6 bases unmatched. Germline loops: CDR1 MDHEN, CDR2 SYDVKM. The CDR3 length is 14 residues. The CDR3 DNA is TGTGCCAGCAGTACTAGCGGGAGTACGTTCGAGCAGTACTTC. This codes for CASSTSGSTFEQYF.

The chain joins TRBV7-2 to TRBJ2-5, with no clear D. Trimming removed 5 bases at V and 2 bases at J, with 12 bases between. There are 14 residues in the CDR3. Per the germline V gene, CDR1 is SGHTA and CDR2 is FQGNSA. CDR3 in amino acids: CASSSQTGQETQYF. CDR3 nucleotides: TGTGCCAGCAGCAGCCAGACTGGGCAAGAGACCCAGTACTTC.

This chain links TRBV4-3 with TRBJ2-5; 7 nucleotides line up with TRBD2. This CDR3 has 17 residues. The V gene's germline CDR1 is LGHNA and CDR2 YSLEER. After removal of 5 bases from V and 2 bases from J, the junction contained 14 bases not matched to a gene. The DNA of the CDR3 is TGCGCCAGCAGCAAAATTCTGGCGGGAGCGGCTCAAGAGACCCAGTACTTC. Its protein is CASSKILAGAAQETQYF.

The chain has TRBV9 and TRBJ2-7; 12 bases fit TRBD2. In germline, CDR1 is SGDLS, CDR2 YYNGEE. CDR3 length: 14 amino acids. The trim removed 4 bases at V and 4 bases at J, leaving 3 bases unmatched. The CDR3 region is CASSWTSGTYEQYF. The CDR3 nucleotides are TGTGCCAGCAGCTGGACTAGCGGGACTTACGAGCAGTACTTC.

The V call is TRBV5-1, the J call TRBJ2-7; 10 bases align to TRBD2. The ends lost 2 bases at V and 6 bases at J; junction bases unmatched: 5. This CDR3 has 14 residues. The germline V gene encodes CDR1 SGHRS and CDR2 YFSETQ. CDR3 coding DNA: TGCGCCAGCAGCTTTGTATTAGCGGGAGGCGAGCAGTACTTC. Protein: CASSFVLAGGEQYF.

This clone is a singleton in its sample. A read error is possible here, since a much larger clone lies one base away. The J gene is TRBJ1-1, the V gene TRBV6-4; D remains unclear. V dropped 2 bases and J dropped 1 base, with 2 bases sitting between them. The CDR3 spans 12 residues. CDR1 is MRHNA, CDR2 SNTAGT, per germline. CDR3 DNA sequence: TGTGCCAGCAGTGACAGGAACACTGAAGCTTTCTTT. The encoded protein is CASSDRNTEAFF.

The chain combines TRBV6-4 with TRBJ2-3; either TRBD1 or TRBD2 may fit D (5 bases each). The CDR3 length is 15 residues. Trimming took off 0 bases at V and 0 bases at J, with 7 bases between the two ends. CDR1 and CDR2 from the germline V gene are MRHNA and SNTAGT. CDR3 sequence reads: CASSDSEGSTDTQYF. The CDR3, as DNA: TGTGCCAGCAGTGACTCAGAGGGGAGCACAGATACGCAGTATTTT.

This clone was detected a few times. CDR3 residues: CASSMGGRASETQYF. CDR3 sequence (DNA): TGTGCCAGTAGTATGGGCGGGAGGGCGTCAGAGACCCAGTACTTC. The rearrangement links TRBV19 to TRBJ2-5; 9 bases agree with TRBD2. Germline V gene lookup returns CDR1 LNHDA and CDR2 SQIVND (reference sequence). V was pared by 3 bases and J by 4 bases, with 6 bases of the junction left unmatched. The CDR3 length is 15 residues. The full variable domain, rest sourced from reference TRBV19 and TRBJ2-5, is DGGITQSPKYLFRKEGQNVTLSCEQNLNHDAMYWYRQDPGQGLRLIYYSQIVNDFQKGDIAEGYSVSREKKESFPLTVTSAQKNPTAFYLCASSMGGRASETQYFGPGTRLLVL.

V is TRBV5-4 and J is TRBJ2-7, with D perhaps matching TRBD1 (6 bases). CDR1 and CDR2 from the germline V gene are SGHNT and YYREEE (reference sequence). V was pared by 2 bases and J by 2 bases, with 14 bases between. The CDR3 is 15 amino acids. CDR3 nucleotide sequence: TGTGCCAGCAGCTTCGCCGACAGGTTGCCCTACGAGCAGTACTTC. Its translation: CASSFADRLPYEQYF.

This clone turned up a few times. The rearrangement uses TRBV7-6 and TRBJ2-1, with 9 bases fitting TRBD2. Germline V gene lookup returns CDR1 SGHVS and CDR2 FNYEAQ. J gave up 7 bases and V 5 bases, and 12 bases lay outside the gene matches. CDR3 length: 16 amino acids. The chain's CDR3 is CASSPPRGRASNEQFF. As DNA, the CDR3 is TGTGCCAGCAGCCCCCCCCGCGGGAGGGCCAGTAATGAGCAGTTCTTC.

The CDR3 loop is CASSAGQGVYSNQPQHF. The CDR3 DNA reads as TGTGCCAGCAGTGCGGGACAGGGAGTCTATAGCAATCAGCCCCAGCATTTT. This chain links TRBV6-1 with TRBJ1-5; TRBD1 matches at 9 bases. Losses at the gene ends were 4 bases for V and 0 bases for J; bases not matched to a gene: 7. Germline assignment: CDR1 MNHNS and CDR2 SASEGT. The CDR3 runs 17 residues.

This chain connects TRBV5-1 to TRBJ2-5, with D possibly being TRBD2 (6 bases). V was pared by 4 bases and J by 5 bases, with 21 bases between. CDR3 length: 16 amino acids. Looked up from germline, CDR1 is SGHRS and CDR2 is YFSETQ. The CDR3 region is CASSHGTSWGRETQYF. In DNA form, the CDR3 reads TGCGCCAGCAGCCACGGGACTTCTTGGGGTAGGGAGACCCAGTACTTC.

This clone was seen only once. The rearrangement uses TRBV5-1 and TRBJ2-1; 9 bases agree with TRBD1. The ends lost 2 bases at V and 3 bases at J; junction bases unmatched: 9. The length of the CDR3 is 17 residues. Germline V lookup: CDR1 SGHRS, CDR2 YFSETQ. The CDR3 nucleotides are TGCGCCAGCAGCTTCCTATTCGACAGGGGGGTCTACAATGAGCAGTTCTTC. This sequence encodes CASSFLFDRGVYNEQFF.

V usage is TRBV30 and J usage is TRBJ1-2; D gene unclear. Germline V gene data show CDR1 as GTSNPN and CDR2 as SVGIG (reference sequence). Trimming shortened V by 2 bases and J by 8 bases, and 9 bases separated the two germline ends. The CDR3 totals 11 residues. The CDR3 DNA follows: TGTGCCTGGAGTCACGGCGAGGGCTACACCTTC. Encoded protein: CAWSHGEGYTF. Full variable domain (rest looked up from reference TRBV30 and TRBJ1-2): SQTIHQWPATLVQPVGSPLSLECTVEGTSNPNLYWYRQAAGRGLQLLFYSVGIGQISSEVPQNLSASRPQDRQFILSSKKLLLSDSGFYLCAWSHGEGYTFGSGTRLTVV.